One sample yielded the 3 T cell receptor beta chains listed below, sequenced in a study of cytomegalovirus exposure and HLA in healthy donors. It was with 60 Vbeta and 13 Jbeta primers that the PCR ran. Profiling relied on immunoSEQ multiplex PCR, and the TCRdb table lists in-frame clones only, not all of them. The repertoire consists of some 180,000 clones, with 70% to 80% occurring once and the leading ten covering about 3%. Sequencing input: PBMCs. The receptors derive from a male donor in good health and CMV-seronegative.

The rearrangement uses TRBV4-3 and TRBJ2-3; 10 nucleotides line up with TRBD2. The CDR3 covers 20 residues. V lost 3 bases, J lost 1 base, and 16 bases stayed unmatched. Germline V CDR1 and CDR2: LGHNA, YSLEER. The CDR3: CASSHPGLAARGWGTDTQYF. For the CDR3, the DNA is TGCGCCAGCAGCCATCCTGGACTAGCGGCTCGAGGATGGGGCACAGATACGCAGTATTTT.

This clone appeared a single time. V gene TRBV30 combines with J gene TRBJ1-5, with D possibly being TRBD1 (5 bases). The length of the CDR3 is 15 residues. Germline values: CDR1 GTSNPN, CDR2 SVGIG (reference sequence). Trimming took off 0 bases at V and 2 bases at J, with 11 bases between the two ends. Written as DNA, the CDR3 is TGTGCCTGGAGTGTATCCGGGGGTGGCAATCAGCCCCAGCATTTT. Translation: CAWSVSGGGNQPQHF.

The gene calls are TRBV29-1 and TRBJ1-3; D is uncertain. V was pared by 7 bases and J by 4 bases, with 20 bases between. Germline V gene data show CDR1 as SQVTM and CDR2 as ANQGSEA. The CDR3 is 15 amino acids. The CDR3: CSARSINPAGNTIYF. CDR3 bases: TGCAGCGCTAGGTCCATAAACCCAGCGGGAAACACCATATATTTT.